The 18 T cell receptor beta chains below come from one sample, sequenced in a study of CD8+ T cells in alopecia areata (dated by TCRdb to the late 2010s). Library preparation used the immunoSEQ multiplex PCR assay. To provide template for TCR sequencing, every sample had RNA extracted and reverse transcribed into cDNA. Drawn from immuneACCESS, this table holds only the in-frame rearrangements with V and J called that TCRdb kept. Clones are partly lost; checked studies trace under half to an unresolved V gene and leave the rest unexplained. Across this sample there are some 110,000 clones, with around two fifths seen only once. 2.5% to 3.5% of the sample is in the top ten clones. Sample: CD4+ T cells sorted from blood. These receptors were collected from a human donor with alopecia areata.

This clone was counted only a few times. The chain links TRBV30 to TRBJ2-2, with TRBD1 identical over 8 bases. This CDR3 has 13 amino acids. From germline, CDR1 is GTSNPN and CDR2 SVGIG (reference sequence). Losses at the gene ends were 2 bases for V and 5 bases for J; bases not matched to a gene: 1. The CDR3 DNA reads TGTGCCTGGAGTAGACAGGGGACCGGGGAGCTGTTTTTT. It specifies CAWSRQGTGELFF.

This clone has just a few counts. This sequence joins TRBV7-9 and TRBJ1-6; weak D call: TRBD1 (5 bases). Germline V gives CDR1 SEHNR, CDR2 FQNEAQ (reference sequence). V was trimmed by 3 bases and J by 11 bases, leaving 20 bases between them. CDR3 size: 16 residues. The CDR3, as DNA: TGTGCCAGCAGCTTCCTCCGCGGTGGGGGGATGGCACCCCTCCACTTT. It is translated as CASSFLRGGGMAPLHF.

A word on this clone: A read error may account for a junction end that differs from germline. This chain joins TRBV29-1 and TRBJ1-2, with D uncertain. The CDR3 extends over 11 amino acids. Looked up from germline, CDR1 is SQVTM and CDR2 is ANQGSEA. This chain's CDR3 is CSVTVGDGCTF. The DNA for the CDR3 is TGCAGCGTGACGGTGGGCGATGGCTGCACCTTC.

The chain combines TRBV4-1 with TRBJ2-7, with D possibly being TRBD1 or TRBD2 (6 bases each). The CDR3 extends over 17 amino acids. Per germline, CDR1 MGHRA and CDR2 YSYEKL. The V end lost 4 bases, the J end lost 1 base, and 20 bases lay between the germline ends. CDR3 region: CASSPLPRGPLSYEQYF. The DNA of the CDR3 is TGCGCCAGCAGCCCCCTCCCACGGGGGCCTCTTTCCTACGAGCAGTACTTC.

The V call is TRBV2, the J call TRBJ2-2; D gene uncertain. V was shortened by 8 bases and J by 3 bases, with 13 bases between the two germline ends. Germline lookup yields CDR1 SNHLY and CDR2 FYNNEI. This CDR3 has 14 residues. CDR3 amino acids: CASLLETYTGELFF. The CDR3 DNA sequence: TGTGCCAGCCTTTTGGAGACCTACACCGGGGAGCTGTTTTTT. The variable domain in full, completed from reference TRBV2 and TRBJ2-2, reads EPEVTQTPSHQVTQMGQEVILRCVPISNHLYFYWYRQILGQKVEFLVSFYNNEISEKSEIFDDQFSVERPDGSNFTLKIRSTKLEDSAMYFCASLLETYTGELFFGEGSRLTVL.

There are a few counts of this clone. The gene calls are TRBV29-1 and TRBJ1-2; D is unresolved. The CDR3 spans 11 residues. Germline lookup yields CDR1 SQVTM and CDR2 ANQGSEA. V shed 2 bases and J shed 5 bases, with 6 bases lying between them. CDR3 region: CSVEHGYGYTF. CDR3 in DNA: TGCAGCGTTGAACACGGATATGGCTACACCTTC.

This clone was detected only a few times. The chain recombines TRBV7-2 with TRBJ2-7, with D uncertain. CDR1 and CDR2 (germline): SGHTA, FQGNSA. The CDR3 consists of 13 residues. The V end lost 3 bases, the J end lost 1 base, and 7 bases lay between the germline ends. CDR3 in DNA: TGTGCCAGCAGCTTCAGGAGATCCTACGAGCAGTACTTC. Translated: CASSFRRSYEQYF.

This clone has a handful of counts. CDR3 in DNA: TGCAGCGTTACTCAAGAGACCCAGTACTTC. Translating it yields CSVTQETQYF. The chain employs TRBV29-1 and TRBJ2-5, with unresolved D. The CDR3 sequence is 10 residues long. Germline V gene lookup returns CDR1 SQVTM and CDR2 ANQGSEA. V was trimmed by 5 bases and J by 2 bases, leaving 3 bases between them.

The gene calls are TRBV13 and TRBJ2-7; 10 nucleotides line up with TRBD1. The trim removed 5 bases at V and 6 bases at J, leaving 7 bases unmatched. The CDR3 loop spans 14 amino acids. Germline CDR1 is PRHDT and CDR2 is FYEKMQ (reference sequence). The CDR3, as DNA: TGTGCCAGCAGCCCAGGGCGGGACAGGGGCGAGCAGTACTTC. Its translation is CASSPGRDRGEQYF. Full variable domain (remainder filled in from reference TRBV13 and TRBJ2-7): AAGVIQSPRHLIKEKRETATLKCYPIPRHDTVYWYQQGPGQDPQFLISFYEKMQSDKGSIPDRFSAQQFSDYHSELNMSSLELGDSALYFCASSPGRDRGEQYFGPGTRLTVT.

The V gene is TRBV2, the J gene TRBJ2-2; 10 bases match TRBD1. The V segment lost 6 bases and the J segment 4 bases; nucleotides outside the gene matches: 5. CDR3 length: 15 residues. Germline V gives CDR1 SNHLY, CDR2 FYNNEI. In nucleotides, the CDR3 is TGTGCCAGCAGACGGACAGGGGGAGGCACCGGGGAGCTGTTTTTT. Its protein is CASRRTGGGTGELFF. Combining the CDR3 with reference TRBV2 and TRBJ2-2 gives the whole variable domain EPEVTQTPSHQVTQMGQEVILRCVPISNHLYFYWYRQILGQKVEFLVSFYNNEISEKSEIFDDQFSVERPDGSNFTLKIRSTKLEDSAMYFCASRRTGGGTGELFFGEGSRLTVL.

The chain uses TRBV25-1 and TRBJ1-1; no clear D gene. Trimming shortened V by 1 base and J by 8 bases, and 14 bases separated the two germline ends. The CDR3 has 14 amino acids. The germline V gene has CDR1 MGHDK and CDR2 SYGVNS. CDR3: CASSEWSSLSEAFF. CDR3 DNA sequence: TGTGCCAGCAGTGAATGGTCCTCGCTATCCGAAGCTTTCTTT.

This chain uses TRBV5-1 with TRBJ1-2; D remains ambiguous. Trimming pared 5 bases from V and 2 bases from J, leaving 13 bases between. The V gene's germline CDR1 is SGHRS and CDR2 YFSETQ. This CDR3 region has 14 residues. The CDR3 DNA sequence: TGCGCCAGCAGTCGGGAAAATCTAAACTATGGCTACACCTTC. Protein: CASSRENLNYGYTF.

This chain links TRBV5-4 with TRBJ2-1, with TRBD2 matching 11 bases. The trim removed 4 bases at V and 1 base at J, leaving 4 bases unmatched. Germline CDR1 SGHNT, CDR2 YYREEE (reference sequence). The CDR3 consists of 16 residues. CDR3 DNA: TGTGCCAGCAGCCCCGGGACTAGCGGTTCCTACAATGAGCAGTTCTTC. It codes for CASSPGTSGSYNEQFF.

This clone turned up a few times. The chain carries TRBV29-1 and TRBJ1-1, with D tentatively TRBD1 (6 bases). The CDR3 is made up of 16 amino acids. Trimming took 6 bases from V and 7 from J, leaving 27 bases between them. Germline V lookup: CDR1 SQVTM, CDR2 ANQGSEA. The CDR3 sequence is CSVTTVMKGQRDEAFF. CDR3 DNA: TGCAGCGTGACCACCGTGATGAAAGGACAGCGAGATGAAGCTTTCTTT.

This clone was picked up a small number of times. V gene TRBV5-1 combines with J gene TRBJ2-7; D not certain. The germline V and J ends were trimmed by 3 bases and 3 bases, with 4 bases remaining between them. The CDR3 covers 11 residues. CDR1 is SGHRS and CDR2 is YFSETQ in the germline V gene. The CDR3 coding sequence is TGCGCCAGCAGCTCTGGCTACGAGCAGTACTTC. Translation: CASSSGYEQYF. Supplemented by reference TRBV5-1 and TRBJ2-7, the full variable domain reads KAGVTQTPRYLIKTRGQQVTLSCSPISGHRSVSWYQQTPGQGLQFLFEYFSETQRNKGNFPGRFSGRQFSNSRSEMNVSTLELGDSALYLCASSSGYEQYFGPGTRLTVT.

The chain joins TRBV18 to TRBJ2-7, with a possible D match to TRBD2 (6 bases). Germline V gene data show CDR1 as KGHSH and CDR2 as LQKENI. The CDR3 sequence is 13 residues long. The germline V and J ends were trimmed by 2 bases and 7 bases, with 12 bases remaining between them. CDR3 amino acids: CASSPGGPPEQYF. The CDR3 nucleotides are TGTGCCAGCTCACCAGGAGGGCCCCCGGAGCAGTACTTC.

V is TRBV20-1 and J is TRBJ2-3; unclear D gene. Trimming removed 6 bases from V and 6 bases from J, with 10 bases in between. Germline V gene lookup returns CDR1 DFQATT and CDR2 SNEGSKA (reference sequence). The CDR3 extends over 11 amino acids. In nucleotides, the CDR3 is TGCAGTGCCCCACAGTGGGATACGCAGTATTTT. Its protein product is CSAPQWDTQYF.

This clone has just a few counts. The chain links TRBV29-1 to TRBJ2-5; 10 nucleotides agree with TRBD1. The CDR3 is made up of 14 amino acids. J lost 5 bases, V lost 7 bases, and 10 bases had no gene match. Germline CDR1 is SQVTM and CDR2 is ANQGSEA. The CDR3, as DNA: TGCAGCGCAGGGACAGGGGCCTTCGGGGAGACCCAGTACTTC. As protein: CSAGTGAFGETQYF.